The rows below give T cell receptor beta chains drawn from one sample of a study of Ad26.COV2.S vaccination and SARS-CoV-2 variants. Repertoires were generated with immunoSEQ multiplex PCR, while TCRdb's copy carries only in-frame clones and drops some. The sample records 350,000 to 450,000 clones, roughly 84% being singletons. The sequencing here drew on peripheral blood, taken in a trial of Ad26.COV2.S vaccine versus placebo. These receptors were taken from a person aged 18 to 59 who received the Ad26.COV2.S COVID-19 vaccine or a placebo. Each CDR3 is given with its conserved first and last residue. The order of the fields is D gene, V gene, J gene, clone size, CDR3 protein, CDR3 DNA. D genes are given only for firm matches. Size is stated for part of the rows, as once, few or many counts, or as a class when the clone is expanded.

>-|TRBV10-3|TRBJ1-3|once
CAISDVYSGNTIYF
TGTGCCATCAGTGACGTCTACTCTGGAAACACCATATATTTT
>-|TRBV7-9|TRBJ2-7|-
CASSPGPTYEQYF
TGTGCCAGCTCCCCAGGTCCTACATACGAGCAGTACTTC
>-|TRBV10-2|TRBJ1-2|-
CASSERRYGYTF
TGCGCCAGCAGTGAGCGCAGATATGGCTACACCTTC
>-|TRBV4-1|TRBJ2-7|-
CASSQRDGGPTSSYEQYF
TGCGCCAGCAGCCAAAGAGATGGGGGTCCGACCAGCTCCTACGAGCAGTACTTC
>-|TRBV11-2|TRBJ1-1|-
CASSFDKRVGGAFF
TGTGCCAGCAGCTTTGATAAACGGGTTGGGGGAGCTTTCTTT
>-|TRBV11-2|TRBJ2-1|-
CASSLSNEQFF
TGTGCCAGCAGCTTGTCCAATGAGCAGTTCTTC
>TRBD1|TRBV4-1|TRBJ2-7|-
CASSDKGQSYEQYF
TGCGCCAGCAGCGACAAGGGACAGTCCTACGAGCAGTACTTC
>TRBD1|TRBV11-3|TRBJ2-1|-
CASSRDRQSNEQFF
TGTGCCAGCAGCCGGGACAGGCAAAGCAATGAGCAGTTCTTC
>-|TRBV5-5|TRBJ1-3|-
CASSYRYSSGNTIYF
TGTGCCAGCAGCTATCGCTACAGCTCTGGAAACACCATATATTTT
>TRBD1|TRBV6-5|TRBJ1-1|few
CASSLGQGASEAFF
TGTGCCAGCAGCCTGGGACAGGGTGCGTCTGAAGCTTTCTTT
>TRBD1|TRBV19|TRBJ1-1|once
CASRRGLDTEAFF
TGTGCCAGCCGAAGGGGGCTGGACACTGAAGCTTTCTTT
>-|TRBV19|TRBJ1-1|-
CASKFGSRNTEAFF
TGTGCCAGTAAGTTCGGGTCTAGGAACACTGAAGCTTTCTTT
>TRBD1|TRBV20-1|TRBJ2-7|-
CSASRRGQGTPSYEQYF
TGCAGTGCTAGTAGGCGAGGACAGGGAACCCCCTCCTACGAGCAGTACTTC
>-|TRBV5-6|TRBJ2-5|-
CASSLASQETQYF
TGTGCCAGCAGCTTGGCCAGCCAAGAGACCCAGTACTTC
>-|TRBV18|TRBJ2-2|-
CASSPAGGHGELFF
TGTGCCAGCTCACCGGCTGGTGGTCACGGGGAGCTGTTTTTT
>TRBD1|TRBV5-1|TRBJ2-4|few
CASSPPGQGDIQYF
TGCGCCAGCAGTCCGCCGGGACAGGGAGACATTCAGTACTTC
>TRBD1|TRBV29-1|TRBJ2-1|-
CSVQGQGSHNEQFF
TGCAGCGTCCAAGGACAGGGGTCGCACAATGAGCAGTTCTTC
>-|TRBV5-1|TRBJ2-1|-
CASSYVGGTDEQFF
TGCGCCAGCAGCTATGTGGGTGGCACGGATGAGCAGTTCTTC
>-|TRBV4-1|TRBJ2-1|-
CASSPNNGLNFF
TGCGCCAGCAGCCCAAATAACGGTCTGAACTTCTTC
>TRBD1|TRBV29-1|TRBJ2-7|-
CSVDTGTGTYEQYF
TGCAGCGTTGATACCGGGACAGGGACCTACGAGCAGTACTTC
>-|TRBV5-1|TRBJ2-7|once
CASSSGVEQYF
TGCGCCAGCAGCTCAGGGGTGGAGCAGTACTTC
>-|TRBV6-5|TRBJ1-1|-
CASSPLGSARTEAFF
TGTGCCAGCAGTCCTCTCGGCTCTGCGAGGACTGAAGCTTTCTTT
>TRBD1|TRBV10-3|TRBJ1-6|-
CAISQVQGINNSPLHF
TGTGCCATCAGTCAAGTACAGGGGATCAATAATTCACCCCTCCACTTT
>-|TRBV5-1|TRBJ2-6|-
CASCPSGANVLTF
TGCGCCAGCTGCCCAAGTGGGGCCAACGTCCTGACTTTC
>TRBD2|TRBV5-1|TRBJ2-5|-
CASSPRSGEETQYF
TGCGCCAGCAGCCCAAGAAGCGGGGAAGAGACCCAGTACTTC
>TRBD1|TRBV5-4|TRBJ1-6|few
CASRIDRGDNSPLHF
TGTGCCAGCAGAATAGACAGGGGAGACAATTCACCCCTCCACTTT
>-|TRBV11-2|TRBJ2-2|-
CASSLGGYQNTGELFF
TGTGCCAGCAGCTTAGGAGGGTACCAGAACACCGGGGAGCTGTTTTTT
>TRBD1|TRBV5-4|TRBJ1-2|once
CASSSQGRGYTF
TGTGCCAGCAGCTCACAGGGGCGAGGCTACACCTTC
>TRBD2|TRBV3-1/TRBV3-2|TRBJ2-7|-
CASRISASSGGNYEQYF
TGTGCCAGCAGGATCTCTGCCTCTAGCGGGGGGAACTACGAGCAGTACTTC
>-|TRBV4-2|TRBJ2-7|-
CASSPGRGYEQYF
TGTGCCAGCAGCCCGGGAAGGGGCTACGAGCAGTACTTC
>-|TRBV7-8|TRBJ1-6|-
CASSLALQNSPLHF
TGTGCCAGCAGCTTAGCGCTGCAGAATTCACCCCTCCACTTT
>TRBD1|TRBV9|TRBJ1-1|few
CASSFRTGMGTEAFF
TGTGCCAGCAGCTTCCGGACAGGGATGGGAACTGAAGCTTTCTTT
>-|TRBV29-1|TRBJ2-1|-
CSVAMRLANNEQFF
TGCAGCGTTGCGATGAGACTGGCCAACAATGAGCAGTTCTTC
>TRBD1|TRBV6-5|TRBJ1-3|-
CASSIGTGNRNTIYF
TGTGCCAGCAGTATTGGGACAGGGAACCGAAACACCATATATTTT
>-|TRBV27|TRBJ2-7|-
CASSFGGRNYEQYF
TGTGCCAGCAGTTTTGGGGGCAGGAACTACGAGCAGTACTTC
>-|TRBV2|TRBJ2-5|-
CASKGGAETQYF
TGTGCCAGCAAAGGGGGGGCAGAGACCCAGTACTTC
>-|TRBV5-4|TRBJ1-4|-
CASSLEINNEKLFF
TGTGCCAGCAGCTTGGAGATAAACAATGAAAAACTGTTTTTT
>-|TRBV27|TRBJ2-7|-
CASRLGGTADYEQYF
TGTGCCAGCAGGTTAGGAGGGACAGCGGACTACGAGCAGTACTTC
>TRBD1|TRBV5-1|TRBJ2-2|-
CASSVGTANTGELFF
TGCGCCAGCAGCGTCGGGACAGCTAACACCGGGGAGCTGTTTTTT
>-|TRBV4-1|TRBJ1-4|-
CASSPLSRTAFNEKLFF
TGCGCCAGCAGCCCCCTCAGCAGGACAGCTTTTAATGAAAAACTGTTTTTT
>-|TRBV9|TRBJ1-5|-
CASSPGGVGQPQHF
TGTGCCAGCAGCCCCGGCGGGGTTGGTCAGCCCCAGCATTTT
>TRBD2|TRBV6-1|TRBJ2-6|-
CASSEWGGMVSGANVLTF
TGTGCCAGCAGTGAATGGGGAGGGATGGTCTCTGGGGCCAACGTCCTGACTTTC
>-|TRBV7-3|TRBJ2-4|-
CASSLTLQGIQYF
TGTGCCAGCAGCTTAACGTTACAGGGCATTCAGTACTTC
>-|TRBV7-9|TRBJ1-1|-
CASSLFVGTANMNTEAFF
TGTGCCAGCAGCTTATTCGTCGGGACGGCAAACATGAACACTGAAGCTTTCTTT
>-|TRBV5-1|TRBJ1-5|-
CASSLSGSNEPQHF
TGCGCCAGCAGCTTGTCCGGGTCGAACGAGCCCCAGCATTTT
>TRBD2|TRBV5-1|TRBJ2-3|-
CASSSLAGGGTDTQYF
TGCGCCAGCAGCTCACTAGCGGGGGGTGGGACAGATACGCAGTATTTT
>-|TRBV15|TRBJ2-1|-
CATSRGTLLEEQFF
TGTGCCACCAGCAGAGGGACTCTCCTGGAAGAGCAGTTCTTC
>TRBD1|TRBV6-6|TRBJ1-1|-
CASSAGTGVVHTEAFF
TGTGCCAGCAGCGCCGGGACAGGGGTCGTACACACTGAAGCTTTCTTT
>-|TRBV10-3|TRBJ1-1|-
CAIRDPGSTEAFF
TGTGCCATCAGGGACCCTGGGAGCACTGAAGCTTTCTTT
>-|TRBV27|TRBJ2-7|-
CASSYSDYYEQYF
TGTGCCAGCAGCTACTCCGACTACTACGAGCAGTACTTC
>TRBD1|TRBV7-9|TRBJ1-2|-
CASSLGTGTGGNGYTF
TGTGCCAGCAGCTTGGGAACCGGGACAGGGGGGAATGGCTACACCTTC
>TRBD2|TRBV7-9|TRBJ2-3|-
CASSLYGRSTDTQYF
TGTGCCAGCAGCTTATACGGGAGGAGCACAGATACGCAGTATTTT
>TRBD1|TRBV19|TRBJ2-2|-
CASSSGQEAGELFF
TGTGCCAGTAGTTCGGGACAGGAGGCCGGGGAGCTGTTTTTT
>TRBD1|TRBV5-1|TRBJ1-6|-
CASSRRTGGDGSPLHF
TGCGCCAGCAGCCGCCGAACAGGGGGCGACGGTTCACCCCTCCACTTT
>TRBD1|TRBV9|TRBJ1-3|-
CASSVEQGARSGNTIYF
TGTGCCAGCAGCGTTGAACAGGGGGCGAGATCTGGAAACACCATATATTTT
>-|TRBV5-1|TRBJ2-2|-
CASSLRGGSRNTGELFF
TGCGCCAGCAGCTTGCGTGGGGGAAGTAGGAACACCGGGGAGCTGTTTTTT
>-|TRBV5-1|TRBJ2-5|once
CASSFASEETQYF
TGCGCCAGCAGCTTCGCTAGCGAAGAGACCCAGTACTTC
>TRBD1|TRBV18|TRBJ1-5|-
CASSPFADRDQPQHF
TGTGCCAGCTCACCATTCGCCGACAGGGATCAGCCCCAGCATTTT
>-|TRBV18|TRBJ2-3|-
CASSLSQSTDTQYF
TGTGCCAGCTCACTATCCCAAAGCACAGATACGCAGTATTTT